This T cell receptor beta chain was captured by sequencing in a study of T cells in women clearing cervical HPV infection. The CDR3 covers 15 residues. Germline CDR1 is SNHLY and CDR2 is FYNNEI. V trimming: 5 bases; J trimming: 8 bases; junction bases outside the gene matches: 9. Study outcomes and limitations: Cases and controls were distinguished at AUC roughly 0.83 by richness and V genes. Richness differences could reflect unmeasured T-cell content per sample.

As to this clone: Its antigen is currently unknown. The read terminates 3 residues ahead of where the CDR3 ends, so the germline J gene completes it.

Method: immunoSEQ multiplex PCR; TCRdb's copy keeps in-frame clones and lacks some. Here the sample table reports around 30,000 clones. The chain joins TRBV2 to TRBJ1-4; the match to TRBD1 covers 9 bases. Sequencing was done on a sample of blood buffy coat. The source is a woman between 18 and 70 years old with a cervical HPV16 infection that either progressed to CIN3+ or cleared (not recorded which). CDR3 region: CASSPAIGTGEKLFF. The sequenced CDR3 bases are TGTGCCAGCAGTCCTGCGATTGGGACAGGGGAAAAA.